This TCR beta chain was sequenced during a study of blood T cell repertoires in COVID-19. In the study overall: Material from acute and convalescent COVID-19 was sourced from the United States, Italy and Spain. Sample material is recorded as cDNA or gDNA derived from T cells, B-cell-depleted T cells, or PBMCs.

The CDR3 is 13 amino acids. V lost 2 bases and J 7 bases, leaving 9 bases between the germline ends. Germline V lookup: CDR1 MDHEN, CDR2 SYDVKM. As originally analysed: Reference gene primer amplification gave estimated nucleated cell counts. Method: immunoSEQ multiplex PCR; TCRdb's copy keeps in-frame clones and lacks some. The DNA was the basis for D and trimming; V, J and clone size are from that table. The table includes more than 200,000 clones, around nine tenths detected once. The receptor comes from a man between 40 and 49 years old with acute or convalescent COVID-19. The specimen sequenced was peripheral blood. The chain recombines TRBV28 with TRBJ2-1; no clear D gene. The CDR3 DNA sequence: TGTGCCAGCAGTTTAATGAACTCTAATGAGCAGTTCTTC. This translates into CASSLMNSNEQFF.